This T cell receptor (beta chain) was obtained from a study of T cell changes during pregnancy in multiple sclerosis. Clones were read by immunoSEQ multiplex PCR, and TCRdb kept only the in-frame ones, dropping some. Among some 100,000 clones listed, approximately 90% were seen once. Per germline, CDR1 SGHRS and CDR2 YFSETQ. Trimming shortened V by 0 bases and J by 3 bases, and 12 bases separated the two germline ends. This CDR3 is 15 amino acids long. The chain combines TRBV5-1 with TRBJ1-1; no clear D. This clonotype was obtained from a female donor with multiple sclerosis, enrolled in a pregnancy study. This material consisted of peripheral blood, taken in the second trimester of pregnancy. CDR3 coding DNA: TGCGCCAGCAGCTTGGTCGCACCTGAGTACACTGAAGCTTTCTTT. Encoded protein: CASSLVAPEYTEAFF.